The text below deals with one TCR beta chain. The target antigen is unknown. Looked up from germline, CDR1 is MNHNS and CDR2 is SASEGT. The CDR3 is 15 residues long. V was clipped by 3 bases and J by 4 bases; unmatched bases: 9. This entry comes from a study of graft-versus-host responses after intestinal transplantation. In the study overall: Following induction with anti-thymocyte globulin, all recipients were given tacrolimus and steroids for around three years.

Only in-frame clones appear in the TCRdb table, and some are missing; sequencing was by immunoSEQ multiplex PCR. The table has 95,000 to 110,000 clones, approximately 84% seen once. The origin of this receptor is a human donor who received an intestinal transplant. The chain couples TRBV6-1 to TRBJ2-7, with 7 bases aligning to TRBD2. The sequencing used unstimulated CD4+ T cells sorted from spleen or lymph node cells, collected before intestinal transplant. This CDR3 reads CASSDRAGASYEQYF. The CDR3 DNA reads as TGTGCCAGCAGTGACCGTGCGGGAGCATCGTACGAGCAGTACTTC.